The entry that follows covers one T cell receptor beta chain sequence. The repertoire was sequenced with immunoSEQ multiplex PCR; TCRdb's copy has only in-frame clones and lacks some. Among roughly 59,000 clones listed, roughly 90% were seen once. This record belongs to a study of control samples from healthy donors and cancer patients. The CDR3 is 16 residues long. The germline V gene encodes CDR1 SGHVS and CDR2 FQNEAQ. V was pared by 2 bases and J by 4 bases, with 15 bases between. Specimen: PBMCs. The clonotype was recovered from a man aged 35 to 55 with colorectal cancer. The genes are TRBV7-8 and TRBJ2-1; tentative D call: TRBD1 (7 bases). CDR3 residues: CASSLRDSGLYNEQFF. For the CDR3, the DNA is TGTGCCAGCAGCTTAAGGGACAGCGGGTTATACAATGAGCAGTTCTTC.